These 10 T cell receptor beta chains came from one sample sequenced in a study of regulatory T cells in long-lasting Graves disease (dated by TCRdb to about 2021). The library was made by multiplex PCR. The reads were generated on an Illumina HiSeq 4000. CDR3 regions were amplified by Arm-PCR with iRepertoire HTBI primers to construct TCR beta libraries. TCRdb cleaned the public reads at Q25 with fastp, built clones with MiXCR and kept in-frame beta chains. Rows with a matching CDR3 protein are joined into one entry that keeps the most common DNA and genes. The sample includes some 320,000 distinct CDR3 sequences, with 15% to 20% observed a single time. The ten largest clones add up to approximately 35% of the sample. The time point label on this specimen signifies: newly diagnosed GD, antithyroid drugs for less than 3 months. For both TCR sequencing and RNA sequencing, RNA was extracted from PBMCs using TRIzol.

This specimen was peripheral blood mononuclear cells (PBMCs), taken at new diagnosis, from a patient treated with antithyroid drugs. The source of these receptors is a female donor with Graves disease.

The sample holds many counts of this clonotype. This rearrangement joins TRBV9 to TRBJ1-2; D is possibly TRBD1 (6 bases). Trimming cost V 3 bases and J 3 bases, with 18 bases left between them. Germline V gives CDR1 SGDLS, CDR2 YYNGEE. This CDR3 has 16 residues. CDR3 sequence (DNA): TGTGCCAGCAGCGGCGGACAGCCCGGGCAGGACTATGGCTACACCTTC. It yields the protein CASSGGQPGQDYGYTF.

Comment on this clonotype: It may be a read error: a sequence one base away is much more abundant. For the CDR3, the DNA is TGTGCTAGTGGTTTCCTAGTGGGAGTGAATGAGCAGTTCTTC. Protein product: CASGFLVGVNEQFF. The V call is TRBV12-5, the J call TRBJ2-1; tentatively, D is TRBD2 (5 bases). Looked up from germline, CDR1 is LGHNT and CDR2 is FRNRAP. Trimming took off 3 bases at V and 7 bases at J, with 13 bases between the two ends. The CDR3 is made up of 14 amino acids.

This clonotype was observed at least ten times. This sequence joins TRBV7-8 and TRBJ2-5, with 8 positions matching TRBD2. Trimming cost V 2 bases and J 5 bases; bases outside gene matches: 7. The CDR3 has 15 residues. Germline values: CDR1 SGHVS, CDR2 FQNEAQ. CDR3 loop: CASSLRASGWETQYF. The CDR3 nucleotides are TGTGCCAGCAGCTTACGGGCTAGCGGGTGGGAGACCCAGTACTTC.

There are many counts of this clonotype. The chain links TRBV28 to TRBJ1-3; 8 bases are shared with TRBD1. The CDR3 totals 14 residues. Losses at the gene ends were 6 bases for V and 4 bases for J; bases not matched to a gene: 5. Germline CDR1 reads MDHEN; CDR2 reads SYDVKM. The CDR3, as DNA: TGTGCCAGCAGAAAACAGGGGGGAGGAAACACCATATATTTT. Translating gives CASRKQGGGNTIYF.

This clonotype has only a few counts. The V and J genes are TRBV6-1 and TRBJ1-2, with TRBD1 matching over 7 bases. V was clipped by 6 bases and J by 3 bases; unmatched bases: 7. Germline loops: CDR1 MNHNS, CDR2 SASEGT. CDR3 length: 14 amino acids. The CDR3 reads CASRPNTGDYGYTF. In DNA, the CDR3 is TGTGCCAGCAGACCCAATACAGGGGACTATGGCTACACCTTC.

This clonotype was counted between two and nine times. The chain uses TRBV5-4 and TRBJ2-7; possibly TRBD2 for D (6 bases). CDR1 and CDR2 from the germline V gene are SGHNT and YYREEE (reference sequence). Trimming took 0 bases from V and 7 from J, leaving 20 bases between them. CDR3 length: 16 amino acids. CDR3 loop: CASSLAPAEGGQEQYF. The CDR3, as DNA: TGTGCCAGCAGCTTGGCCCCAGCGGAGGGCGGGCAAGAGCAGTACTTC.

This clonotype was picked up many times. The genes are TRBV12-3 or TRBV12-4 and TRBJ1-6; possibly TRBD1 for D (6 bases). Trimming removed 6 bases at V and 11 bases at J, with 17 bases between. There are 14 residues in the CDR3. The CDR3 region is CASRYRGGETPLHF. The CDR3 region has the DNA TGTGCCAGCAGGTATAGGGGGGGGGAGACACCCCTCCACTTT.

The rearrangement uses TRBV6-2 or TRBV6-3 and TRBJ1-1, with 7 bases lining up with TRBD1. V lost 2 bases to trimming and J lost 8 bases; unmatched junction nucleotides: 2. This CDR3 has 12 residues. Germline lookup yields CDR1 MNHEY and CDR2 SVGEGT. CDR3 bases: TGTGCCAGCAGTTACCTGGACAGGGAAGCTTTCTTT. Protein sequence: CASSYLDREAFF.

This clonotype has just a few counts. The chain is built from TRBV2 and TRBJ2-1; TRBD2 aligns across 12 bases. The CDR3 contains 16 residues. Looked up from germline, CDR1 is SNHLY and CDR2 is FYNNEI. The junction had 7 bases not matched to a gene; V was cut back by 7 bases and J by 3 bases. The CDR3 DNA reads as TGTGCCAGCACCCAGAAACTAGCGGGAGGCTACAATGAGCAGTTCTTC. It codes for CASTQKLAGGYNEQFF.

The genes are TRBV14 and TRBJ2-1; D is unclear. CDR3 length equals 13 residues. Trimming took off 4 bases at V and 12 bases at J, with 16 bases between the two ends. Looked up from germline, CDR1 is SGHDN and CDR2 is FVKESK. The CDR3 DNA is TGTGCCAGCAGCCCCCTATCGACTTTGGGGCAGTTCTTC. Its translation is CASSPLSTLGQFF. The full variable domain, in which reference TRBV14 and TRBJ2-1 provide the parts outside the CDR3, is EAGVTQFPSHSVIEKGQTVTLRCDPISGHDNLYWYRRVMGKEIKFLLHFVKESKQDESGMPNNRFLAERTGGTYSTLKVQPAELEDSGVYFCASSPLSTLGQFFGPGTRLTVL.